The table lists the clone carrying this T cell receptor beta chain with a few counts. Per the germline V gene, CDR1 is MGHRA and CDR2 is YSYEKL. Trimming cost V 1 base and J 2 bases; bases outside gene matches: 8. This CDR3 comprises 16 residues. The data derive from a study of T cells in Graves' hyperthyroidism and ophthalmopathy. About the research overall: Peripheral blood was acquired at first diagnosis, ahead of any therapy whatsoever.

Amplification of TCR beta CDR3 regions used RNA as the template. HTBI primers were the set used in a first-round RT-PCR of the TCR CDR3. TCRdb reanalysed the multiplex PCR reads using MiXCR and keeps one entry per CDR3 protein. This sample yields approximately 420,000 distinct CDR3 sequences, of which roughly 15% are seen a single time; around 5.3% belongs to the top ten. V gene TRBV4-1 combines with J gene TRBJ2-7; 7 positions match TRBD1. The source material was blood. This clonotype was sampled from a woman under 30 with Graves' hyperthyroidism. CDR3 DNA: TGCGCCAGCAGCCAAGCCCACCGGGACAGCACCTACGAGCAGTACTTC. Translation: CASSQAHRDSTYEQYF.